A selection of T cell receptor beta chains follows, all from one sample in a study of STAT5B mutations in CD4+ large granular lymphocyte leukemia. This table comes from immunoSEQ multiplex PCR, and its TCRdb copy is limited to in-frame clones, with some not included. The sample holds under 30,000 clones, about four fifths seen once. The sequenced material came from CD4+ T cells from blood buffy coats. Receptors originate from a human donor in good health. Both conserved end residues are part of each CDR3. The D gene is left open where the match is weak. Clone size is not always given. Where it is, it says once, few, many or a class for expanded clones.

J | V | size | D | DNA | CDR3
TRBJ2-3 | TRBV27 | . | . | TGTGCCAGCAGTTTATCCACCAGCGTTACGCAGTATTTT | CASSLSTSVTQYF
TRBJ2-7 | TRBV5-6 | . | . | TGTGCCAGCAGCTGGGGTGGGGCCAACGAGCAGTACTTC | CASSWGGANEQYF
TRBJ1-5 | TRBV30 | few | . | TGTGCCTGGGTGACGGCTAATAGCAATCAGCCCCAGCATTTT | CAWVTANSNQPQHF
TRBJ1-2 | TRBV6-1 | . | . | TGTGCCAGCAGCCCCGACAGAAGGACTAACTATGGCTACACCTTC | CASSPDRRTNYGYTF
TRBJ1-4 | TRBV19 | . | TRBD1 | TGTGCCAGTAGTACCTCGACAGGGATCGGTGAAAAACTGTTTTTT | CASSTSTGIGEKLFF
TRBJ1-1 | TRBV19 | few | . | TGTGCCAGTAGTAGCAGGGAGAACACTGAAGCTTTCTTT | CASSSRENTEAFF
TRBJ2-5 | TRBV6-1 | once | TRBD2 | TGTGCCAGCAGTGCATTGGGACTAGCGGGTGAAGAGACCCAGTACTTC | CASSALGLAGEETQYF
TRBJ1-1 | TRBV5-8 | few | . | TGTGCCAGCAGCTTGGTGGGGGAACCCACTGAAGCTTTCTTT | CASSLVGEPTEAFF
TRBJ2-7 | TRBV6-6 | . | . | TGTGCCAGCAGTTACGCGGCAGGGAGGTCCTACGAGCAGTACTTC | CASSYAAGRSYEQYF
TRBJ2-3 | TRBV18 | . | . | TGTGCCAGCTCAGCGGCTAGCCCTCCCACAGATACGCAGTATTTT | CASSAASPPTDTQYF
TRBJ1-2 | TRBV6-1 | once | . | TGTGCCAGCAGGGTAGGGGAGGGCTACACCTTC | CASRVGEGYTF
TRBJ2-7 | TRBV5-1 | . | TRBD1 | TGCGCCAGCAGCTTGCTCGGGACAGGGTTCTACGAGCAGTACTTC | CASSLLGTGFYEQYF
TRBJ1-2 | TRBV7-9 | . | . | TGTGCCAGCAGCTTAATCGGGGTCTCTAACTATGGCTACACCTTC | CASSLIGVSNYGYTF
TRBJ2-2 | TRBV5-4 | . | TRBD1 | TGTGCCAGCAGCTTGGGACAGGGGGCTAAACGCGGGGAGCTGTTTTTT | CASSLGQGAKRGELFF
TRBJ2-5 | TRBV20-1 | . | . | TGCAGTGCTAGAGAGGAAGAGACCCAGTACTTC | CSAREEETQYF
TRBJ2-7 | TRBV7-2 | . | TRBD1 | TGTGCCAGCAGCCCCCGGACAGGGCGCTACGAGCAGTACTTC | CASSPRTGRYEQYF
TRBJ2-1 | TRBV4-3 | . | . | TGCGCCAGCAGCCAAGATCTTCCGGGACGACTACCCTACAATGAGCAGTTCTTC | CASSQDLPGRLPYNEQFF
TRBJ2-2 | TRBV6-7 | once | TRBD1 | TGTGCCAGCAGTTACGGATTGACAGGGGGGAACACCGGGGAGCTGTTTTTT | CASSYGLTGGNTGELFF
TRBJ1-2 | TRBV6-1 | . | . | TGTGCCAGCAGTGAATCTGGGGTGGGCTACACCTTC | CASSESGVGYTF
TRBJ1-1 | TRBV9 | . | . | TGTGCCAGCAGCGTAACAGAGATTAACACTGAAGCTTTCTTT | CASSVTEINTEAFF
TRBJ2-5 | TRBV27 | . | TRBD1 | TGTGCCAGCAGTTTACTTGCGACAGGGCTGAAGACCCAGTACTTC | CASSLLATGLKTQYF
TRBJ2-2 | TRBV5-6 | . | . | TGTGCCAGCAGCTTGATGCTGGGGGCGGGAACCGGGGAGCTGTTTTTT | CASSLMLGAGTGELFF
TRBJ1-6 | TRBV5-1 | . | TRBD1 | TGCGCCAGCAGCTTGAACAGGGGAACTAATTCACCCCTCCACTTT | CASSLNRGTNSPLHF
TRBJ2-7 | TRBV7-9 | . | . | TGTGCCAGTACCCCAGGAGGGGACGAGCAGTACTTC | CASTPGGDEQYF
TRBJ2-3 | TRBV9 | . | TRBD2 | TGTGCCAGCAGCTGGAGCGGGACTAGCGGCACAGATACGCAGTATTTT | CASSWSGTSGTDTQYF
TRBJ2-7 | TRBV10-3 | . | . | TGTGCCATCAGGGATAGCGGTACCTCCGGCGAGCAGTACTTC | CAIRDSGTSGEQYF
TRBJ2-3 | TRBV11-3 | . | . | TGTGCCAGCAGCTTAGATCTTACAGATACAGATACGCAGTATTTT | CASSLDLTDTDTQYF
TRBJ2-1 | TRBV9 | . | TRBD2 | TGTGCCAGCAGCGGCGGCCGGAGCGGGACCGGTGAGCAGTTCTTC | CASSGGRSGTGEQFF
TRBJ2-5 | TRBV12-5 | . | . | TGTGCTAGTTCCCAGCGGAGCCTTAAAGAGACCCAGTACTTC | CASSQRSLKETQYF
TRBJ2-5 | TRBV5-6 | . | TRBD1 | TGTGCCAGCAGGCAGCCGGGACAGGGAGGCGAGACCCAGTACTTC | CASRQPGQGGETQYF
TRBJ2-2 | TRBV4-3 | . | TRBD2 | TGCGCCAGCAGCCAAGACGGCCTAGCGGGAACGAACACCGGGGAGCTGTTTTTT | CASSQDGLAGTNTGELFF
TRBJ1-6 | TRBV25-1 | once | . | TGTGCCAGCCGACTGGGAACGGATAATTCACCCCTCCACTTT | CASRLGTDNSPLHF
TRBJ2-1 | TRBV7-2 | . | TRBD2 | TGTGCCAGCAGCTTCAGGACTAGCGGTTACAATGAGCAGTTCTTC | CASSFRTSGYNEQFF
TRBJ2-7 | TRBV2 | . | TRBD1 | TGTGCCAGCAGGGCGACAGGGACAGGGGGCAACGAGCAGTACTTC | CASRATGTGGNEQYF
TRBJ2-6 | TRBV19 | . | . | TGTGCCAGTAGTATCAAGAACTCTGGGGCCAACGTCCTGACTTTC | CASSIKNSGANVLTF
TRBJ2-3 | TRBV10-2 | . | TRBD2 | TGCGCCAGCACCGCCATCGAATTAGGGACTAGCGGGAGTTCAGATACGCAGTATTTT | CASTAIELGTSGSSDTQYF
TRBJ2-7 | TRBV5-1 | . | TRBD2 | TGCGCCAGCAGCTCGGAAAGGACTAGCGGGTCCTACGAGCAGTACTTC | CASSSERTSGSYEQYF
TRBJ2-1 | TRBV19 | . | . | TGTGCCAGTAGGAGGGCGGCAGCCTCCTACAATGAGCAGTTCTTC | CASRRAAASYNEQFF
TRBJ2-1 | TRBV14 | . | . | TGTGCCAGCAGCCAAGAGCGCGGCAGATACAATGAGCAGTTCTTC | CASSQERGRYNEQFF
TRBJ1-4 | TRBV2 | . | . | TGTGCCAGCACCGTAGGATCCGGGGGAGAAAAACTGTTTTTT | CASTVGSGGEKLFF
TRBJ2-2 | TRBV11-2 | once | . | TGTGCCAGCCGGCGGCAAACGAACACCGGGGAGCTGTTTTTT | CASRRQTNTGELFF
TRBJ2-4 | TRBV29-1 | . | . | TGCAGCGTGGCCTTTGGGGGGGCTAAAAACATTCAGTACTTC | CSVAFGGAKNIQYF
TRBJ2-7 | TRBV29-1 | . | . | TGCAGCGTTGAAAGAGACTACGAGCAGTACTTC | CSVERDYEQYF
TRBJ1-2 | TRBV29-1 | . | . | TGCAGCGTCAGGGGCCATACTAACTATGGCTACACCTTC | CSVRGHTNYGYTF
TRBJ2-2 | TRBV7-9 | . | TRBD2 | TGTGCCAGCAGCTTACAATCCAGCGGGAGTCCCCGGGAGCTGTTTTTT | CASSLQSSGSPRELFF
TRBJ2-7 | TRBV5-1 | . | . | TGCGCCAGCAGCTTGGGTTCAGCAACCTACGAGCAGTACTTC | CASSLGSATYEQYF
TRBJ1-1 | TRBV28 | . | . | TGTGCCAGCACCTCCGACACTGAAGCTTTCTTT | CASTSDTEAFF